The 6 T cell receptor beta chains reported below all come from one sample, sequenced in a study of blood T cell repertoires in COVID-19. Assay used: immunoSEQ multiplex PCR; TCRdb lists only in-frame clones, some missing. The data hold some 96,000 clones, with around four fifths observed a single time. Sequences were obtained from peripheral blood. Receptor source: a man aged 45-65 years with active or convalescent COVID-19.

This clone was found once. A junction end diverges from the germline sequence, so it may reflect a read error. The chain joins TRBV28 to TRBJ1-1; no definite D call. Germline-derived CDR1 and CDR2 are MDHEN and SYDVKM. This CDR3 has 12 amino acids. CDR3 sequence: CASSLTDTEAFF. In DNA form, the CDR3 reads TGTGCCAGCAGTTTAACTGACACAGAAGCTTTCTTT.

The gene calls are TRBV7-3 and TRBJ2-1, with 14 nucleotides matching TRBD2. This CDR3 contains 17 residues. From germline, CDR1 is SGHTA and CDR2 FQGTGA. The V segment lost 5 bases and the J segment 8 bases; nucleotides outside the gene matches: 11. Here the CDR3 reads CASSLSAGTSGRDEQFF. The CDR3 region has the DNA TGTGCCAGCAGCCTTTCCGCCGGGACTAGCGGGAGAGATGAGCAGTTCTTC.

CDR3 region: CASSPSQETNEKLFF. DNA for the CDR3: TGTGCCAGCAGCCCGTCACAGGAGACTAATGAAAAACTGTTTTTT. This sequence joins TRBV5-4 and TRBJ1-4; D possibly corresponds to TRBD1 (5 bases). The CDR3 covers 15 residues. Germline CDR1 is SGHNT and CDR2 is YYREEE (reference sequence). V was trimmed by 4 bases and J by 2 bases, leaving 12 bases between them. The complete variable domain, with remaining parts taken from reference TRBV5-4 and TRBJ1-4, reads ETGVTQSPTHLIKTRGQQVTLRCSSQSGHNTVSWYQQALGQGPQFIFQYYREEENGRGNFPPRFSGLQFPNYSSELNVNALELDDSALYLCASSPSQETNEKLFFGSGTQLSVL.

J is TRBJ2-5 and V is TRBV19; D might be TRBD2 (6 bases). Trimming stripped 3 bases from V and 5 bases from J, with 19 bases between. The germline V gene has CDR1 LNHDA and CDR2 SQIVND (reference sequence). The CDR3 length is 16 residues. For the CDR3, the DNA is TGTGCCAGTAGTATGGGCGGGGCGCGGTACGGGGAGACCCAGTACTTC. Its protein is CASSMGGARYGETQYF. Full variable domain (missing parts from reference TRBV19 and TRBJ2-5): DGGITQSPKYLFRKEGQNVTLSCEQNLNHDAMYWYRQDPGQGLRLIYYSQIVNDFQKGDIAEGYSVSREKKESFPLTVTSAQKNPTAFYLCASSMGGARYGETQYFGPGTRLLVL.

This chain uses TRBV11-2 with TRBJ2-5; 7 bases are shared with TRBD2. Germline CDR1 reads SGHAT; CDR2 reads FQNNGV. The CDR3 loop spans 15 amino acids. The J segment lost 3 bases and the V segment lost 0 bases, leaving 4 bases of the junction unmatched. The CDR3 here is CASSLDPAGEETQYF. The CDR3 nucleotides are TGTGCCAGCAGCTTAGATCCTGCGGGAGAAGAGACCCAGTACTTC.

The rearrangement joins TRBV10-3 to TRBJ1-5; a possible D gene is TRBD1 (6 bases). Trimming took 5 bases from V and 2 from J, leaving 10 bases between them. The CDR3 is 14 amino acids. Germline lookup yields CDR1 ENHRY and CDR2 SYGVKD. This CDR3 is CAISWDTRNQPQHF. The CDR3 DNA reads TGTGCCATCAGTTGGGACACCCGCAATCAGCCCCAGCATTTT.